This T cell receptor (beta chain) is from a study of shared clonotypes between healthy human individuals. For the study at large: In total, the donors were a couple of women and a few men aged 18 to 49.

All donors qualified as healthy HIV-negative adults and had experienced no recent acute infections or vaccinations. CDR3 length: 17 amino acids. Trimming pared 0 bases from V and 3 bases from J, leaving 15 bases between. CDR1 is KGHSH and CDR2 is LQKENI in the germline V gene. The sequenced material, unsorted PBMC DNA, was run on ten immunoSEQ deep assay plates. Sequenced by immunoSEQ multiplex PCR; TCRdb stores in-frame clones only, minus some. This table holds about 480,000 clones, approximately 79% found once. This clone appeared once. Sequenced sample: PBMCs. This TCR was sampled from a woman between 35 and 50 years old in good health. Some clones in this sample may be carry-over from other donors' samples. The chain couples TRBV18 to TRBJ2-4; D is perhaps TRBD1 or TRBD2 (6 bases each). The CDR3 here is CASSPPGGDQVKNIQYF. In nucleotides, the CDR3 is TGTGCCAGCTCACCACCGGGGGGCGATCAGGTCAAAAACATTCAGTACTTC.